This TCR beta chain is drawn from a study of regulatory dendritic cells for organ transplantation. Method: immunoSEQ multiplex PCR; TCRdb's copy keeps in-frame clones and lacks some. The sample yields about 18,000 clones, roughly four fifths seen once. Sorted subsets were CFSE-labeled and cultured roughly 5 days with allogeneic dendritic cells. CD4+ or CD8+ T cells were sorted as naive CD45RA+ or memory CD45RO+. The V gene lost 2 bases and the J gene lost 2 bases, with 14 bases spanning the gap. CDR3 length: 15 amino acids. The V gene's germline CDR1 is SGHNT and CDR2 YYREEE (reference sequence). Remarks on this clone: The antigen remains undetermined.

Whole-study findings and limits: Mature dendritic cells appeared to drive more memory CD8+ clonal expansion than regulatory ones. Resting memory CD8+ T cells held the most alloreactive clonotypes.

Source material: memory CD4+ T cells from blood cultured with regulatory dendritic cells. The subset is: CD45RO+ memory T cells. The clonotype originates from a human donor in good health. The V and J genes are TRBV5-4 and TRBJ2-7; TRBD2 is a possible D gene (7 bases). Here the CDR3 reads CASSLRGGAPYEQYF. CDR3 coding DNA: TGTGCCAGCAGCTTACGTGGGGGGGCCCCCTACGAGCAGTACTTC.